This is a list of T cell receptor beta chains from one sample in a study of T cell repertoires in cytomegalovirus infection. TCRdb recomputed calls from the reads with MiXCR, one row per CDR3 protein. This table has approximately 500,000 distinct CDR3 sequences, about 15% appearing once. Sequenced sample: CD8+ T cells from PBMCs. The receptors were sampled from a human donor in good health (CMV status not recorded). Some clones in this sample may be carry-over from other donors' samples. CDR3s include the opening cysteine and the closing phenylalanine or tryptophan. D genes are given only for firm matches. Part of the rows lack a size; the others show once, few, many or a class for expanded clones.

d_gene	abundance	v_gene	j_gene	CDR3nt	CDR3aa
NA	many	TRBV7-2	TRBJ2-7	TGTGCCAGCAGTTATCGGACGGATGGTTACTACGAGCAGTACTTC	CASSYRTDGYYEQYF
TRBD1	NA	TRBV5-4	TRBJ2-1	TGTGCCAGCAGCTTGGGGCAGGGGGCCGCTGAGCAGTTCTTC	CASSLGQGAAEQFF
NA	NA	TRBV15	TRBJ2-7	TGTGCCACCAGCAGAGATGGGGGGTCCTACGAGCAGTACTTC	CATSRDGGSYEQYF
NA	NA	TRBV3-1	TRBJ1-3	TGTGCCAGCAGCCGCCCGAGGTCGGCTGGAAACACCATATATTTT	CASSRPRSAGNTIYF
NA	few	TRBV7-9	TRBJ1-2	TGTGCCAGCAGCTTAGCACCCGGGACCTCCTATGGCTACACCTTC	CASSLAPGTSYGYTF
NA	few	TRBV19	TRBJ2-7	TGTGCCAGTAGTGTGGACGGATCCTACGAGCAGTACTTC	CASSVDGSYEQYF
TRBD2	many	TRBV27	TRBJ2-3	TGTGCCAGCAGTTCGGGCGGGAGGGCCACAGATACGCAGTATTTT	CASSSGGRATDTQYF
TRBD1	many	TRBV2	TRBJ2-3	TGTGCCAGCGGAACGACAGGGGACAGTGAAGATACGCAGTATTTT	CASGTTGDSEDTQYF
TRBD2	many	TRBV15	TRBJ2-5	TGTGCCACCAGCAGAACAAGCGGGGGGGCGGAGACCCAGTACTTC	CATSRTSGGAETQYF
NA	NA	TRBV20-1	TRBJ1-1	TGCAGTGCTAGAGATACGACCAAGGGGCACACTGAAGCTTTCTTT	CSARDTTKGHTEAFF
NA	many	TRBV4-1	TRBJ2-7	TGCGCCAGCAGCCAAGAAACGGAGCGGGCCGCCTACGAGCAGTACTTC	CASSQETERAAYEQYF
TRBD1	NA	TRBV19	TRBJ2-7	TGTGCCAGTAGTATGGGACAGGGGGCCCCCTACGAGCAGTACTTC	CASSMGQGAPYEQYF
NA	few	TRBV15	TRBJ2-3	TGTGCCACCGGTGTGCTAGGGGCAGGGGCAGATACGCAGTATTTT	CATGVLGAGADTQYF
NA	NA	TRBV19	TRBJ2-7	TGTGCCAGTGCCACAGGTTCCGAGCAGTACTTC	CASATGSEQYF
NA	few	TRBV28	TRBJ1-1	TGTGCCAGCAGTTTATGGGTTCCCATGAACACTGAAGCTTTCTTT	CASSLWVPMNTEAFF
NA	many	TRBV7-9	TRBJ2-2	TGTGCCAGCAGCTTAACAGGGATGGCCGGGGAGCTGTTTTTT	CASSLTGMAGELFF
NA	few	TRBV15	TRBJ2-7	TGTGCCACCAGCAGATTGGGGGGTACCTACGAGCAGTACTTC	CATSRLGGTYEQYF
TRBD1	many	TRBV7-9	TRBJ1-5	TGTGCCAGCAGCTCTCAGGGGGGAGAGCAGCCCCAGCATTTT	CASSSQGGEQPQHF
NA	NA	TRBV12-3/TRBV12-4	TRBJ2-1	TGTGCCAGCACTCTTGAGGGGAATGAGCAGTTCTTC	CASTLEGNEQFF
NA	NA	TRBV24-1	TRBJ2-3	TGTGCCACCAGTGATCCCCGCTTCCGCCTCCAGTGGTATTTT	CATSDPRFRLQWYF
NA	many	TRBV28	TRBJ2-1	TGTGCCAGCAGCCCACGGATGGGGGGTCTCAATGAGCAGTTCTTC	CASSPRMGGLNEQFF
NA	NA	TRBV18	TRBJ2-1	TGTGCCAGCTCACCACCAGCGAGGGGTGATGAGCAGTTCTTC	CASSPPARGDEQFF
TRBD1	many	TRBV27	TRBJ1-2	TGTGCCAGCAGCCTCCTTAGGGGACAGCAAAGCGATGGCTACACCTTC	CASSLLRGQQSDGYTF
NA	many	TRBV27	TRBJ1-6	TGTGCCAGCAGCGGGGGACCCATGGATTCACCCCTCCACTTT	CASSGGPMDSPLHF
NA	many	TRBV7-9	TRBJ2-3	TGTGCCAGCAGCATCGAACGGGGTTTCGATACGCAGTATTTT	CASSIERGFDTQYF
TRBD1	few	TRBV4-1	TRBJ1-1	TGCGCCAGCAGCAACTCCGCCGGGACAGCGAACACTGAAGCTTTCTTT	CASSNSAGTANTEAFF
NA	many	TRBV6-1	TRBJ2-2	TGTGCCAGCAGTGAAAACGAAGGGGCGGCCGGGGAGCTGTTTTTT	CASSENEGAAGELFF
NA	many	TRBV7-8	TRBJ1-4	TGTGCCAGCAGCCCCGCGACCGATGGTAATGAAAAACTGTTTTTT	CASSPATDGNEKLFF
NA	NA	TRBV6-1	TRBJ1-1	TGTGCCAGCAGTGAAAGGATGGGGGGCAGGACTGAAGCTTTCTTT	CASSERMGGRTEAFF
NA	many	TRBV6-5	TRBJ2-2	TGTGCCAGCAGGACGGACAGTTCGAACACCGGGGAGCTGTTTTTT	CASRTDSSNTGELFF
TRBD2	few	TRBV7-9	TRBJ2-1	TGTGCCAGCAGCTACACTAGCGGGGTAAACAATGAGCAGTTCTTC	CASSYTSGVNNEQFF
TRBD1	NA	TRBV29-1	TRBJ2-7	TGCAGCGCTGAACAGGGGCAGGGGTACGAGCAGTACTTC	CSAEQGQGYEQYF
NA	few	TRBV28	TRBJ2-1	TGTGCCAGCAGTCCCCCCGGGAGCGCTTACAATGAGCAGTTCTTC	CASSPPGSAYNEQFF
NA	NA	TRBV27	TRBJ1-1	TGTGCCAGCAGTTTCGGGGGGCGAGGTTCGGTAACTGAAGCTTTCTTT	CASSFGGRGSVTEAFF
NA	many	TRBV7-9	TRBJ1-1	TGTGCCAGCACCTTCGGGGGGACTGAAGCTTTCTTT	CASTFGGTEAFF
NA	NA	TRBV5-6	TRBJ1-4	TGTGCCAGCAGTTTAGGGGTGAATGAAAAACTGTTTTTT	CASSLGVNEKLFF
NA	NA	TRBV27	TRBJ1-1	TGTGCCAGCACCTATCAGACAGAATGCATGAACACTGAAGCTTTCTTT	CASTYQTECMNTEAFF
NA	NA	TRBV5-1	TRBJ2-1	TGCGCCAGCAAAACCCCGACTACTAACAATGAGCAGTTCTTC	CASKTPTTNNEQFF
TRBD2	few	TRBV19	TRBJ2-1	TGTGCCAGTAGTACCTCAATGGGGCTAGCGGGGGCGGATGAGCAGTTCTTC	CASSTSMGLAGADEQFF
TRBD1	NA	TRBV7-9	TRBJ1-2	TGTGCCAGCAGCTTCTCGGAGAGTGGGAGGGGGCGCAGCTATGGCTACACCTTC	CASSFSESGRGRSYGYTF
TRBD1	many	TRBV19	TRBJ1-1	TGTGCCAGTAGTAGGGACAGTCTGAACACTGAAGCTTTCTTT	CASSRDSLNTEAFF
NA	NA	TRBV5-6	TRBJ2-1	TGTGCCAGCAGCTTCACCGGGTATGAGCAGTTCTTC	CASSFTGYEQFF
NA	NA	TRBV27	TRBJ2-1	TGTGCCAGCGGCCGGGACATATACAATGAGCAGTTCTTC	CASGRDIYNEQFF
NA	many	TRBV27	TRBJ1-5	TGTGCCAGCAGAGCCGCCGGGGTTGGCAATCAGCCCCAGCATTTT	CASRAAGVGNQPQHF
TRBD1	few	TRBV10-3	TRBJ1-3	TGTGCCACCGGGAATAGGGGACAGTTCTCTGGAAACACCATATATTTT	CATGNRGQFSGNTIYF
TRBD1	few	TRBV18	TRBJ1-1	TGTGCCAGCTCACTTGACAGGGCGAGGTTGGCTGAAGCTTTCTTT	CASSLDRARLAEAFF
NA	few	TRBV27	TRBJ2-3	TGTGCCAGCAGTTTATCGACCGGGATGGATACGCAGTATTTT	CASSLSTGMDTQYF
TRBD2	NA	TRBV5-1	TRBJ2-5	TGCGCCAGCAGCCCTGGGACTAGCGGGAGTATGAGGGGTGAAGAGACCCAGTACTTC	CASSPGTSGSMRGEETQYF
NA	many	TRBV7-3	TRBJ1-1	TGTGCCAGCAGCTTAATGAGGGCCACCGGGAACACTGAAGCTTTCTTT	CASSLMRATGNTEAFF
TRBD1	NA	TRBV6-1	TRBJ1-5	TGTGCCAGCATAGACAGGGCGTCAGGGGGCAATCAGCCCCAGCATTTT	CASIDRASGGNQPQHF
NA	many	TRBV6-1	TRBJ1-2	TGTGCCAGCAGTCCTAACTATCTGCGGGGGGAGAGCTATGGCTACACCTTC	CASSPNYLRGESYGYTF
NA	many	TRBV10-3	TRBJ1-2	TGTGCCATCAGTGAGTCGGAGGGAAAGCATGGCTACACCTTC	CAISESEGKHGYTF
NA	many	TRBV2	TRBJ2-5	TGTGCCAGCATGGTTCAGACCCAGTACTTC	CASMVQTQYF